The T cell receptor beta chain described here comes from a study of radiation and T cells in renal cell carcinoma. Profiling relied on immunoSEQ multiplex PCR, and the TCRdb table lists in-frame clones only, not all of them. The sample holds approximately 100,000 clones, 75% to 90% seen once. Specified time point: baseline pretreatment blood. Stated treatment: 15 Gy SBRT to primary tumor, nephrectomy 4 weeks later. Trimming stripped 3 bases from V and 0 bases from J, with 15 bases between. The CDR3 length is 18 residues. The V gene's germline CDR1 is MNHEY and CDR2 SMNVEV (reference sequence). Here the sequenced sample was blood, taken from a patient whose treatment included radiotherapy and nephrectomy. The sequence came from a man over 45 with renal cell carcinoma. The chain uses TRBV27 and TRBJ2-6; D not resolved. The CDR3 DNA reads as TGTGCCAGCAGTTTGGGCGCCCTCCCCCACTCTGGGGCCAACGTCCTGACTTTC. This sequence encodes CASSLGALPHSGANVLTF.